This is a list of T cell receptor beta chains from one sample in a study of cytomegalovirus exposure and HLA in healthy donors. Method: immunoSEQ multiplex PCR; TCRdb's copy keeps in-frame clones and lacks some. This table holds about 190,000 clones, approximately 88% found once. Sequenced input: PBMCs. Source of these receptors: a young man in good health and CMV-seropositive. Both conserved end residues are part of each CDR3. Each record gives: J gene, clone size, V gene, D gene, CDR3 DNA, CDR3 protein. The D gene is left open where the match is weak. Part of the rows lack a size; the others show once, few, many or a class for expanded clones.

j_call: TRBJ2-7
clone_size: -
v_call: TRBV6-1
d_call: TRBD2
cdr3_nt: TGTGCCAGCAGTGAAGCCACTAGCGGGAGCAACGAGCAGTACTTC
cdr3_aa: CASSEATSGSNEQYF

j_call: TRBJ2-3
clone_size: -
v_call: TRBV19
d_call: TRBD2
cdr3_nt: TGTGCCAGTAGTATCTGGCTAGCGGCTAGCACAGATACGCAGTATTTT
cdr3_aa: CASSIWLAASTDTQYF

j_call: TRBJ1-2
clone_size: -
v_call: TRBV9
d_call: -
cdr3_nt: TGTGCCAGCAGCGTGGGAACAGGGTTCGGGTATGGCTACACCTTC
cdr3_aa: CASSVGTGFGYGYTF

j_call: TRBJ2-7
clone_size: -
v_call: TRBV5-4
d_call: TRBD2
cdr3_nt: TGTGCCAGCAGCCCGGGGGGGTTAGGGAATACCTACGAGCAGTACTTC
cdr3_aa: CASSPGGLGNTYEQYF

j_call: TRBJ2-7
clone_size: -
v_call: TRBV29-1
d_call: -
cdr3_nt: TGCAGCGTTGTTTATGAGAACTCCTACGAGCAGTACTTC
cdr3_aa: CSVVYENSYEQYF

j_call: TRBJ1-2
clone_size: once
v_call: TRBV30
d_call: -
cdr3_nt: TGTGCCTGGAGTGTGGCAGTTAACTATGGCTACACCTTC
cdr3_aa: CAWSVAVNYGYTF

j_call: TRBJ2-7
clone_size: -
v_call: TRBV5-1
d_call: TRBD2
cdr3_nt: TGCGCCAGCAGCTCCGGGCTAGCGGGAGGATTGCGGTCCTACGAGCAGTACTTC
cdr3_aa: CASSSGLAGGLRSYEQYF

j_call: TRBJ1-1
clone_size: -
v_call: TRBV25-1
d_call: -
cdr3_nt: TGTGCCAGCAGTTGGGGGGCTGAAGCTTTCTTT
cdr3_aa: CASSWGAEAFF

j_call: TRBJ2-7
clone_size: -
v_call: TRBV4-3
d_call: -
cdr3_nt: TGCGCCAGCAGCCAGGGGGCTAGCGGCTACGAGCAGTACTTC
cdr3_aa: CASSQGASGYEQYF

j_call: TRBJ2-7
clone_size: few
v_call: TRBV5-1
d_call: -
cdr3_nt: TGCGCCAGCAGCTTAGCAGGGGTGGTGCACGAGCAGTACTTC
cdr3_aa: CASSLAGVVHEQYF

j_call: TRBJ2-7
clone_size: few
v_call: TRBV6-6
d_call: -
cdr3_nt: TGTGCCAGCAGTTACGGCACAGGGCGGTACGAGCAGTACTTC
cdr3_aa: CASSYGTGRYEQYF

j_call: TRBJ2-5
clone_size: -
v_call: TRBV7-2
d_call: TRBD1
cdr3_nt: TGTGCCAGCAGCTCGGACAGGGAGAGGGAGACCCAGTACTTC
cdr3_aa: CASSSDRERETQYF

j_call: TRBJ1-2
clone_size: -
v_call: TRBV19
d_call: -
cdr3_nt: TGTGCCAGTAGTTCCCGACAGATTCCCTATGGCTACACCTTC
cdr3_aa: CASSSRQIPYGYTF

j_call: TRBJ2-4
clone_size: -
v_call: TRBV27
d_call: -
cdr3_nt: TGTGCCAGCATCGGGGGAGTCCCTAACATTCAGTACTTC
cdr3_aa: CASIGGVPNIQYF

j_call: TRBJ2-7
clone_size: -
v_call: TRBV4-1
d_call: -
cdr3_nt: TGCGCCAGCAGCCAAGATAGGCCGACTGACGAGCAGTACTTC
cdr3_aa: CASSQDRPTDEQYF

j_call: TRBJ2-1
clone_size: -
v_call: TRBV27
d_call: TRBD2
cdr3_nt: TGTGCCAGCACGAAGCGGGAGAGGTACAATGAGCAGTTCTTC
cdr3_aa: CASTKRERYNEQFF

j_call: TRBJ1-5
clone_size: -
v_call: TRBV6-1
d_call: -
cdr3_nt: TGTGCCAGCTGCTATCTACAGGGAGTAAATCAGCCCCAGCATTTT
cdr3_aa: CASCYLQGVNQPQHF

j_call: TRBJ1-1
clone_size: -
v_call: TRBV7-3
d_call: -
cdr3_nt: TGTGCCAGCAGCCCGGACAGCGCGAACACTGAAGCTTTCTTT
cdr3_aa: CASSPDSANTEAFF

j_call: TRBJ2-7
clone_size: -
v_call: TRBV25-1
d_call: TRBD2
cdr3_nt: TGTGCCAGCAGTGAATATATTGGTCGCGGGAGTGAAAACGAGCAGTACTTC
cdr3_aa: CASSEYIGRGSENEQYF

j_call: TRBJ2-1
clone_size: -
v_call: TRBV29-1
d_call: TRBD1
cdr3_nt: TGCAGCACAAAAAGGACAGGGGGCAATAATGAGCAGTTCTTC
cdr3_aa: CSTKRTGGNNEQFF

j_call: TRBJ2-7
clone_size: -
v_call: TRBV7-8
d_call: TRBD2
cdr3_nt: TGTGCCAGCAGCTTATTGTCTAGCGGACCCTACGAGCAGTACTTC
cdr3_aa: CASSLLSSGPYEQYF

j_call: TRBJ2-2
clone_size: -
v_call: TRBV10-3
d_call: TRBD2
cdr3_nt: TGTGCCATCCGCGGGGGGCTAATCACCGGGGAGCTGTTTTTT
cdr3_aa: CAIRGGLITGELFF

j_call: TRBJ1-1
clone_size: -
v_call: TRBV6-5
d_call: TRBD1
cdr3_nt: TGTGCCAGCAGGCCGGGACAGCTATTAAACACTGAAGCTTTCTTT
cdr3_aa: CASRPGQLLNTEAFF

j_call: TRBJ1-2
clone_size: -
v_call: TRBV5-8
d_call: TRBD1
cdr3_nt: TGTGCCAGCAGCTTCGGAGGGACAGGGGTTAACTATGGCTACACCTTC
cdr3_aa: CASSFGGTGVNYGYTF

j_call: TRBJ2-5
clone_size: -
v_call: TRBV9
d_call: -
cdr3_nt: TGTGCCAGCAGCGTAGCTCTAAGCGCTCAAGAGACCCAGTACTTC
cdr3_aa: CASSVALSAQETQYF

j_call: TRBJ2-7
clone_size: -
v_call: TRBV18
d_call: TRBD1
cdr3_nt: TGTGCCAGCTCACTAGGGACAGCCCCACACGAGCAGTACTTC
cdr3_aa: CASSLGTAPHEQYF

j_call: TRBJ1-2
clone_size: -
v_call: TRBV27
d_call: TRBD1
cdr3_nt: TGTGCCAGCAGTTTTGGGGACAGCTATGGCTACACCTTC
cdr3_aa: CASSFGDSYGYTF

j_call: TRBJ1-5
clone_size: -
v_call: TRBV30
d_call: TRBD1
cdr3_nt: TGTGCCTGGAGTGCTCCCGGGACAGTTAGCAATCAGCCCCAGCATTTT
cdr3_aa: CAWSAPGTVSNQPQHF

j_call: TRBJ2-5
clone_size: once
v_call: TRBV19
d_call: TRBD1
cdr3_nt: TGTGCCAGTAGTATGGAGGGACAGGGGGCAGAGACCCAGTACTTC
cdr3_aa: CASSMEGQGAETQYF

j_call: TRBJ1-1
clone_size: -
v_call: TRBV30
d_call: -
cdr3_nt: TGTGCCTGGAGGCGGAGGAGGGAGAACACTGAAGCTTTCTTT
cdr3_aa: CAWRRRRENTEAFF

j_call: TRBJ2-1
clone_size: -
v_call: TRBV9
d_call: -
cdr3_nt: TGTGCCAGCAGCCAAGAGGGGGTTTACAATGAGCAGTTCTTC
cdr3_aa: CASSQEGVYNEQFF

j_call: TRBJ1-2
clone_size: -
v_call: TRBV30
d_call: TRBD1
cdr3_nt: TGTGCCTGGGTGGACAGGGGGGCGAAGGGTGGCTACACCTTC
cdr3_aa: CAWVDRGAKGGYTF

j_call: TRBJ2-1
clone_size: -
v_call: TRBV14
d_call: TRBD2
cdr3_nt: TGTGCCAGCAGCCAAGATTACCTAGCGGGCTTAGTGGGGAATGAGCAGTTCTTC
cdr3_aa: CASSQDYLAGLVGNEQFF

j_call: TRBJ2-7
clone_size: -
v_call: TRBV30
d_call: -
cdr3_nt: TGTGCCTGGACAGCAGGGTCGGCCGAGCAGTACTTC
cdr3_aa: CAWTAGSAEQYF

j_call: TRBJ2-7
clone_size: -
v_call: TRBV19
d_call: TRBD1
cdr3_nt: TGTGCCAGTAGTATGGGACAGGGGTATAAGCAGTACTTC
cdr3_aa: CASSMGQGYKQYF

j_call: TRBJ2-5
clone_size: once
v_call: TRBV6-1
d_call: -
cdr3_nt: TGTGCCAGCAGTGACGGACTTCAGAGGTACCAAGAGACCCAGTACTTC
cdr3_aa: CASSDGLQRYQETQYF

j_call: TRBJ1-1
clone_size: -
v_call: TRBV11-2
d_call: -
cdr3_nt: TGTGCCAGCAGCTCGCCTCGGGGGTGGGGCACTGAAGCTTTCTTT
cdr3_aa: CASSSPRGWGTEAFF

j_call: TRBJ2-5
clone_size: -
v_call: TRBV27
d_call: -
cdr3_nt: TGTGCCAGCCGACAGGACTCCACCTCTACTCAGTACTTC
cdr3_aa: CASRQDSTSTQYF

j_call: TRBJ2-1
clone_size: -
v_call: TRBV5-1
d_call: -
cdr3_nt: TGCGCCAGCAGCTGGACACTGGAGGGGTCCTACAATGAGCAGTTCTTC
cdr3_aa: CASSWTLEGSYNEQFF

j_call: TRBJ1-5
clone_size: -
v_call: TRBV30
d_call: -
cdr3_nt: TGTGCCGCAACTTATGCGGGGGCCCTCAATCAGCCCCAGCATTTT
cdr3_aa: CAATYAGALNQPQHF

j_call: TRBJ1-5
clone_size: -
v_call: TRBV5-1
d_call: TRBD1
cdr3_nt: TGCGCCAGCAGCCCCGACACAGGGGGCAATCAGCCCCAGCATTTT
cdr3_aa: CASSPDTGGNQPQHF

j_call: TRBJ2-7
clone_size: -
v_call: TRBV18
d_call: -
cdr3_nt: TGTGCCAGCTCTCCTCCGGGACATCTCTACGAGCAGTACTTC
cdr3_aa: CASSPPGHLYEQYF

j_call: TRBJ2-5
clone_size: -
v_call: TRBV7-9
d_call: TRBD2
cdr3_nt: TGTGCCAGCAGCCCGGGGGTACTAGCGGGAGGGCTGGAGACCCAGTACTTC
cdr3_aa: CASSPGVLAGGLETQYF

j_call: TRBJ2-3
clone_size: -
v_call: TRBV25-1
d_call: -
cdr3_nt: TGTGCCAGCCGGGGGACAGCGACTAGCACAGATACGCAGTATTTT
cdr3_aa: CASRGTATSTDTQYF

j_call: TRBJ1-5
clone_size: few
v_call: TRBV30
d_call: -
cdr3_nt: TGTGCCTGGAGTCGACAGAATGGCAATCAGCCCCAGCATTTT
cdr3_aa: CAWSRQNGNQPQHF

j_call: TRBJ2-2
clone_size: -
v_call: TRBV7-2
d_call: TRBD1
cdr3_nt: TGTGCCAGCAGCCCTCTGGGACAGGGGGTCGGGGAGCTGTTTTTT
cdr3_aa: CASSPLGQGVGELFF

j_call: TRBJ1-2
clone_size: -
v_call: TRBV19
d_call: TRBD1
cdr3_nt: TGTGCCAGTAGTTCTACCGCGCCGGGACAGGGCTACTATGGCTACACCTTC
cdr3_aa: CASSSTAPGQGYYGYTF

j_call: TRBJ2-3
clone_size: -
v_call: TRBV10-3
d_call: TRBD2
cdr3_nt: TGTGCCATCAGTGTTAGTACTAGCGGGAGTACTGCAGATACGCAGTATTTT
cdr3_aa: CAISVSTSGSTADTQYF

j_call: TRBJ1-1
clone_size: -
v_call: TRBV5-1
d_call: -
cdr3_nt: TGCGCCAGCAGCTTCCCAAACAAGAACACTGAAGCTTTCTTT
cdr3_aa: CASSFPNKNTEAFF

j_call: TRBJ1-1
clone_size: once
v_call: TRBV5-1
d_call: TRBD1
cdr3_nt: TGCGCCAGCAGCTTGCGGTCCGGGACAGGGCGAGGGAACACTGAAGCTTTCTTT
cdr3_aa: CASSLRSGTGRGNTEAFF

j_call: TRBJ2-7
clone_size: -
v_call: TRBV7-2
d_call: -
cdr3_nt: TGTGCCAGCAGCTTAGGTAGCCAATGGAGCTCCTACGAGCAGTACTTC
cdr3_aa: CASSLGSQWSSYEQYF

j_call: TRBJ2-7
clone_size: -
v_call: TRBV11-1
d_call: TRBD2
cdr3_nt: TGTGCCAGCAGTCAAGGTGGGACTAGCGGCTTCTACGAGCAGTACTTC
cdr3_aa: CASSQGGTSGFYEQYF

j_call: TRBJ2-1
clone_size: -
v_call: TRBV7-3
d_call: TRBD2
cdr3_nt: TGTGCCAGCAGTAGGACTAGCGGGAGCATTGAGCAGTTCTTC
cdr3_aa: CASSRTSGSIEQFF

j_call: TRBJ2-7
clone_size: -
v_call: TRBV7-2
d_call: TRBD2
cdr3_nt: TGTGCCAGCAGCGCCTCTAGCGGTGCCCTCTACGAGCAGTACTTC
cdr3_aa: CASSASSGALYEQYF

j_call: TRBJ2-1
clone_size: -
v_call: TRBV6-5
d_call: TRBD2
cdr3_nt: TGTGCCAGCAGTTACTCAAGCGGGAGCTCCTACAATGAGCAGTTCTTC
cdr3_aa: CASSYSSGSSYNEQFF

j_call: TRBJ2-7
clone_size: -
v_call: TRBV5-6
d_call: TRBD1
cdr3_nt: TGTGCCAGCAGCTTGGGCCAGGGGGCGTATGAGCAGTACTTC
cdr3_aa: CASSLGQGAYEQYF

j_call: TRBJ2-1
clone_size: -
v_call: TRBV27
d_call: -
cdr3_nt: TGTGCCAGCAGCTCGATCGGGACTCCCCCAGGTGAGCAGTTCTTC
cdr3_aa: CASSSIGTPPGEQFF

j_call: TRBJ2-5
clone_size: -
v_call: TRBV19
d_call: -
cdr3_nt: TGTGCCAGTAGTATCGCCAGGGGATCCCAAGAGACCCAGTACTTC
cdr3_aa: CASSIARGSQETQYF

j_call: TRBJ1-1
clone_size: -
v_call: TRBV5-4
d_call: TRBD1
cdr3_nt: TGTGCCAGCAGCTTGGCGAGACAGGGAGACACTGAAGCTTTCTTT
cdr3_aa: CASSLARQGDTEAFF